The source of this TCR beta chain is a study of control samples from healthy donors and cancer patients. Produced via immunoSEQ multiplex PCR; TCRdb's table is partial and in-frame only. The data show 110,000 or so clones, with 80% to 90% seen just once and almost 40% held by the top ten. V was clipped by 2 bases and J by 8 bases, with 12 bases between them. This CDR3 has 13 residues. Germline-derived CDR1 and CDR2 are MNHEY and SVGEGT. This chain connects TRBV6-2 or TRBV6-3 to TRBJ1-2, with unresolved D. This receptor was identified in a man in his forties or fifties in good health. The sample taken for sequencing was blood. CDR3 nucleotides: TGTGCCAGCAGTTACGGAGAGAATGGGGGCTACACCTTC. Protein: CASSYGENGGYTF.